This T cell receptor (beta chain) was captured in a study of cytomegalovirus exposure and HLA in healthy donors. Broader study findings: The authors confirmed in vitro that a few CMV-associated chains were specific for CMV antigens. Productive rates of about 90% or about 30% were seen for most TCR beta V segments in an earlier analysis.

All the people who gave samples were healthy bone marrow donors. The junction had 2 bases not matched to a gene; V was cut back by 1 base and J by 3 bases. Germline V gives CDR1 SGHAT, CDR2 FQNNGV. This CDR3 is built from 14 residues. Notes on this clone: Its specificity is unknown.

The study ran its PCR with 60 Vbeta and 13 Jbeta primers. Profiled with immunoSEQ multiplex PCR; TCRdb holds only in-frame clones, not every one. The repertoire includes about 160,000 clones, roughly 76% of them detected once, and around 14% sits in the top ten. Sequencing was carried out using PBMCs. The clonotype originates from a woman aged 50 to 60 in good health and CMV-seronegative. This sequence joins TRBV11-2 and TRBJ2-7, with 8 bases matching TRBD1. The CDR3 sequence is CASSLAGTGYEQYF. The CDR3 bases are TGTGCCAGCAGCTTAGCCGGGACAGGCTACGAGCAGTACTTC.